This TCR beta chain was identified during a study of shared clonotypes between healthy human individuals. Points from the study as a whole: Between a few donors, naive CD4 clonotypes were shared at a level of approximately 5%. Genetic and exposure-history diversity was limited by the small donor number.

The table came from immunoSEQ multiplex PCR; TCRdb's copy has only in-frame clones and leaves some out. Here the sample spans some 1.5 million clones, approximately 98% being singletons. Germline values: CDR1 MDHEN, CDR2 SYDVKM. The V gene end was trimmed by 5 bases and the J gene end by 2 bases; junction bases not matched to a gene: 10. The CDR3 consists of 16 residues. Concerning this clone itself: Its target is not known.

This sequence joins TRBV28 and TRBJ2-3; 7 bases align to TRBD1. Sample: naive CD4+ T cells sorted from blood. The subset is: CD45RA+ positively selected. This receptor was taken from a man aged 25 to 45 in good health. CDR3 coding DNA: TGTGCCAGCAGTCGAGACAGGGCGCTGTTCACAGATACGCAGTATTTT. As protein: CASSRDRALFTDTQYF.